These 12 T cell receptor beta chains originate from one sample sequenced in a study of OX40 agonist ivuxolimab in advanced cancers. The data were produced by immunoSEQ multiplex PCR, yet TCRdb's version contains in-frame clones alone and is incomplete. The sample lists approximately 70,000 clones, 80% to 90% occurring once. The material was CD4+ or CD8+ T cells sorted from blood, obtained in a trial of the OX40 agonist ivuxolimab. These TCRs come from an adult with an advanced solid tumor such as melanoma, head and neck, liver or kidney cancer.

V usage is TRBV6-4 and J usage is TRBJ1-1; D uncertain. The germline CDR1 and CDR2 sequences are MRHNA and SNTAGT. V shed 7 bases and J shed 9 bases, with 12 bases lying between them. CDR3 length: 11 residues. CDR3 in amino acids: CASNLPSKAFF. The CDR3 coding sequence is TGTGCCAGCAACCTCCCCAGTAAAGCTTTCTTT.

The chain joins TRBV6-5 to TRBJ1-2, with 8 bases fitting TRBD1. The CDR3 contains 15 residues. V was pared by 6 bases and J by 5 bases, with 11 bases of the junction left unmatched. In germline, CDR1 is MNHEY, CDR2 SVGAGI. This chain's CDR3 is CASSWGGQGRYGYTF. The CDR3 coding sequence is TGTGCCAGCAGCTGGGGCGGACAGGGTCGGTATGGCTACACCTTC.

A word on this clone: Germline is not matched at one junction end, which may reflect a read error. The chain's CDR3 is CASSYPGVLKGEVFF. Here the CDR3 DNA reads TGTGCCAGCAGTTACCCGGGGGTCTTAAAGGGTGAAGTTTTCTTT. The chain combines TRBV6-6 with TRBJ1-1, with D perhaps TRBD1 (5 bases). Germline lookup yields CDR1 MNHNY and CDR2 SVGAGI (reference sequence). The CDR3 covers 15 residues.

This chain joins TRBV14 and TRBJ2-7, with 8 bases identical to TRBD2. J gave up 4 bases and V 3 bases, and 11 bases lay outside the gene matches. CDR1 is SGHDN and CDR2 is FVKESK in the germline V gene. This CDR3 contains 16 residues. For the CDR3, the DNA is TGTGCCAGCAGCCAGAGAGGGATGCTAGCGGGTTACGAGCAGTACTTC. This codes for CASSQRGMLAGYEQYF.

This clone showed up just once. The chain joins TRBV21-1 to TRBJ1-5. TRBV21-1 is tagged as a pseudogene. The CDR3 contains 15 residues. The CDR3 reads CASSKRRGSAQPQHF. CDR3 sequence (DNA): TGTGCCAGCAGCAAAAGGAGGGGCAGCGCTCAGCCCCAGCATTTT.

The chain combines TRBV10-3 with TRBJ2-7; no clear D gene. Germline V gene sequence: CDR1 ENHRY, CDR2 SYGVKD. Trimming removed 0 bases at V and 2 bases at J, with 8 bases between. The CDR3 is 14 amino acids. The CDR3 DNA is TGTGCCATCAGTGAGTCCAGGACGGCCTACGAGCAGTACTTC. Translation gives CAISESRTAYEQYF.

This clone has just a few counts. This chain uses TRBV30 with TRBJ2-2; 7 bases map to TRBD1. This CDR3 is 15 amino acids long. The V and J ends lost 0 bases and 6 bases, in that order; junction bases with no gene match: 7. Germline loops: CDR1 GTSNPN, CDR2 SVGIG (reference sequence). For the CDR3, the DNA is TGTGCCTGGAGTGTACAGGGACAGTTTGCCGGGGAGCTGTTTTTT. Its protein product is CAWSVQGQFAGELFF. The whole variable domain, remainder taken from reference TRBV30 and TRBJ2-2, is SQTIHQWPATLVQPVGSPLSLECTVEGTSNPNLYWYRQAAGRGLQLLFYSVGIGQISSEVPQNLSASRPQDRQFILSSKKLLLSDSGFYLCAWSVQGQFAGELFFGEGSRLTVL.

The J gene is TRBJ2-3, the V gene TRBV9; 11 positions match TRBD2. CDR3 length: 15 amino acids. The ends lost 3 bases at V and 2 bases at J; junction bases unmatched: 2. In germline, CDR1 is SGDLS, CDR2 YYNGEE. CDR3 region: CASSASGGITDTQYF. The CDR3 region has the DNA TGTGCCAGCAGCGCTAGCGGGGGGATCACAGATACGCAGTATTTT.

The chain recombines TRBV7-9 with TRBJ2-1; TRBD2 aligns across 12 bases. The germline V gene encodes CDR1 SEHNR and CDR2 FQNEAQ (reference sequence). V lost 4 bases, J lost 0 bases, and 7 bases stayed unmatched. The CDR3 covers 18 residues. The CDR3 DNA sequence: TGTGCCAGCAGCTCTAGCGGGAGGGCCTCTGACTCCTACAATGAGCAGTTCTTC. Translated, it gives CASSSSGRASDSYNEQFF.

The V gene is TRBV6-5, the J gene TRBJ2-1; 10 bases align to TRBD1. The V segment lost 6 bases and the J segment 7 bases; nucleotides outside the gene matches: 9. CDR1 is MNHEY, CDR2 SVGAGI, per germline. This CDR3 region has 15 residues. CDR3 sequence: CASSWGQGSRNEQFF. The CDR3 coding sequence is TGTGCCAGCAGCTGGGGACAGGGGAGTAGGAATGAGCAGTTCTTC.

The chain is built from TRBV5-4 and TRBJ1-2; no definite D call. This CDR3 contains 14 residues. Germline CDR1 SGHNT, CDR2 YYREEE (reference sequence). Trimming took off 1 base at V and 2 bases at J, with 9 bases between the two ends. Here the CDR3 reads CASSLSGQNYGYTF. The DNA for the CDR3 is TGTGCCAGCAGCTTGTCCGGCCAGAACTATGGCTACACCTTC.

This chain connects TRBV5-1 to TRBJ2-3; D tentatively fits TRBD1 or TRBD2 (5 bases each). Per the germline V gene, CDR1 is SGHRS and CDR2 is YFSETQ. V was trimmed by 7 bases and J by 0 bases, leaving 18 bases between them. The CDR3 runs to 16 residues. The CDR3 DNA reads TGCGCCAGCGGCACGGGAAGAGGGGATAGCACAGATACGCAGTATTTT. Its protein is CASGTGRGDSTDTQYF.